The 24 T cell receptor beta chains reported below all come from one sample, sequenced in a study of control samples from healthy donors and cancer patients. Data came from immunoSEQ multiplex PCR; TCRdb stores just in-frame clones and leaves some out. The table includes 150,000 to 200,000 clones, 90% detected once. The specimen sequenced was blood. These receptors all stem from a woman between 50 and 59 years old in good health.

The J gene is TRBJ2-2, the V gene TRBV9; maybe TRBD1 (5 bases). Per germline, CDR1 SGDLS and CDR2 YYNGEE. The V and J ends lost 1 base and 5 bases respectively, with 9 bases between them. The CDR3 covers 14 residues. The chain's CDR3 is CASSVRPGTGELFF. Here the CDR3 DNA reads TGTGCCAGCAGCGTACGCCCAGGGACCGGGGAGCTGTTTTTT.

The chain is built from TRBV30 and TRBJ2-2, with D perhaps being TRBD1 or TRBD2 (6 bases each). CDR1 and CDR2 (germline): GTSNPN, SVGIG (reference sequence). The CDR3 spans 14 residues. V was pared by 0 bases and J by 6 bases, with 11 bases between. The CDR3 loop is CAWSVQGGSGELFF. In DNA, the CDR3 is TGTGCCTGGAGTGTACAAGGGGGGTCCGGGGAGCTGTTTTTT. The full variable domain, its missing parts supplied by reference TRBV30 and TRBJ2-2, is SQTIHQWPATLVQPVGSPLSLECTVEGTSNPNLYWYRQAAGRGLQLLFYSVGIGQISSEVPQNLSASRPQDRQFILSSKKLLLSDSGFYLCAWSVQGGSGELFFGEGSRLTVL.

This clone was counted once. This chain joins TRBV4-1 and TRBJ2-5; TRBD2 matches at 15 bases. V shed 4 bases and J 5 bases; nucleotides not matched to a gene: 8. CDR1 and CDR2 from the germline V gene are MGHRA and YSYEKL. The CDR3 length is 17 residues. The DNA of the CDR3 is TGCGCCAGCAGCCCCAGGACTAGCGGGGGGGTGGGCGAGACCCAGTACTTC. Translated: CASSPRTSGGVGETQYF.

This clone has only one observation. The chain carries TRBV7-3 and TRBJ2-1; TRBD2 matches at 8 bases. The CDR3 runs to 19 residues. Germline CDR1 SGHTA, CDR2 FQGTGA. V gave up 2 bases and J gave up 7 bases; unmatched junction bases: 19. For the CDR3, the DNA is TGTGCCAGCAGCTTAGGAGCCGGATTACCGGGACTAGAAAAGAATGAGCAGTTCTTC. Translation gives CASSLGAGLPGLEKNEQFF.

The count of this clone is one. This chain uses TRBV9 with TRBJ2-1; D gene unclear. Germline CDR1 is SGDLS and CDR2 is YYNGEE. V gave up 0 bases and J gave up 0 bases, with 10 bases separating them. This CDR3 spans 16 amino acids. The chain's CDR3 is CASSVAGFSSYNEQFF. CDR3 coding DNA: TGTGCCAGCAGCGTAGCGGGCTTTAGCTCCTACAATGAGCAGTTCTTC.

V gene TRBV20-1 combines with J gene TRBJ2-7; D uncertain. CDR3 length equals 13 residues. V was clipped by 3 bases and J by 3 bases, with 12 bases between them. Looked up from germline, CDR1 is DFQATT and CDR2 is SNEGSKA (reference sequence). CDR3 region: CSASKQHLYEQYF. The CDR3 DNA is TGCAGTGCTAGTAAACAACATCTCTACGAGCAGTACTTC.

This chain links TRBV18 with TRBJ2-7, with D tentatively TRBD1 (5 bases). This CDR3 region has 13 residues. Trimming pared 6 bases from V and 3 bases from J, leaving 12 bases between. Germline V gene sequence: CDR1 KGHSH, CDR2 LQKENI. Here the CDR3 reads CASSPTTGYEQYF. Here the CDR3 DNA reads TGTGCCAGCTCGCCTACTACAGGCTACGAGCAGTACTTC.

V is TRBV30 and J is TRBJ1-2; 7 nucleotides agree with TRBD1. Germline CDR1 GTSNPN, CDR2 SVGIG (reference sequence). The J segment lost 4 bases and the V segment lost 3 bases, leaving 5 bases of the junction unmatched. This CDR3 is 13 amino acids long. CDR3 sequence reads: CAWSLRQGYGYTF. Written as DNA, the CDR3 is TGTGCCTGGAGCCTCCGACAGGGCTATGGCTACACCTTC.

This clone was counted a single time. The rearrangement uses TRBV27 and TRBJ2-2; D is possibly TRBD1 or TRBD2 (5 bases each). Germline CDR1 and CDR2: MNHEY and SMNVEV (reference sequence). Trimming removed 2 bases from V and 4 bases from J, with 23 bases in between. The CDR3 length is 19 residues. CDR3 in amino acids: CASSLRGSRPMGVTGELFF. Here the CDR3 DNA reads TGTGCCAGCAGTTTAAGGGGAAGTAGGCCCATGGGGGTCACCGGGGAGCTGTTTTTT.

The J gene is TRBJ2-2, the V gene TRBV7-6, with 7 nucleotides matching TRBD2. Trimming at V came to 4 bases and at J to 4 bases, leaving 9 bases not matched to a gene. Germline CDR1 SGHVS, CDR2 FNYEAQ. CDR3 length: 16 residues. CDR3 nucleotides: TGTGCCAGCAGCTCCCGGGGAGGGCGCGGCACCGGGGAGCTGTTTTTT. As protein: CASSSRGGRGTGELFF.

The chain has TRBV3-1 (or the pseudogene TRBV3-2) and TRBJ2-3; no definite D call. This CDR3 region has 13 residues. V lost 3 bases to trimming and J lost 5 bases, with 9 bases between them. Per the germline V gene, CDR1 is LGHDT and CDR2 is YNNKEL (reference sequence). The CDR3 loop reads CASSHGRRDTQYF. The CDR3 DNA is TGTGCCAGCAGCCATGGACGGCGAGATACGCAGTATTTT.

The CDR3: CASSYGLYGYTF. For the CDR3, the DNA is TGTGCCAGCAGTTACGGCTTATATGGCTACACCTTC. The chain joins TRBV6-5 to TRBJ1-2; D ambiguous. Between the trimmed V and J ends, which lost 2 bases and 5 bases, there was a span of 6 bases. The CDR3 consists of 12 residues. From germline, CDR1 is MNHEY and CDR2 SVGAGI.

The gene calls are TRBV5-1 and TRBJ1-2; no firm D call. The CDR3 covers 12 residues. Trimming removed 0 bases at V and 7 bases at J, with 7 bases between. Germline assignment: CDR1 SGHRS and CDR2 YFSETQ. CDR3 region: CASSLDSSGYTF. Here the CDR3 DNA reads TGCGCCAGCAGCTTGGACAGTTCTGGCTACACCTTC.

Regarding this clone: The sample holds other DNA sequences that translate to the same CDR3. The chain combines TRBV7-6 with TRBJ2-3, with TRBD2 as a possible D gene (6 bases). The CDR3 spans 15 residues. The germline gives CDR1 SGHVS, CDR2 FNYEAQ. V lost 1 base and J 2 bases, leaving 10 bases between the germline ends. The CDR3 DNA reads TGTGCCAGCAGCTTAGAGGCGGGGATCACAGATACGCAGTATTTT. It is translated as CASSLEAGITDTQYF. Together with reference TRBV7-6 and TRBJ2-3, the CDR3 gives the full variable domain: GAGVSQSPRYKVTKRGQDVALRCDPISGHVSLYWYRQALGQGPEFLTYFNYEAQQDKSGLPNDRFSAERPEGSISTLTIQRTEQRDSAMYRCASSLEAGITDTQYFGPGTRLTVL.

This chain links TRBV30 with TRBJ2-5; D is unresolved. The CDR3 has 12 residues. The V end lost 6 bases, the J end lost 4 bases, and 12 bases lay between the germline ends. Germline assignment: CDR1 GTSNPN and CDR2 SVGIG (reference sequence). The CDR3 DNA is TGTGCCTGCAAGACGGGCGGAGAGACCCAGTACTTC. Amino acid sequence: CACKTGGETQYF.

The rearrangement uses TRBV6-4 and TRBJ2-7; 15 nucleotides align to TRBD2. V shed 6 bases, J shed 3 bases, and the junction held 3 bases outside the gene matches. Germline V gene sequence: CDR1 MRHNA, CDR2 SNTAGT. The CDR3 is 15 residues long. The CDR3 DNA sequence: TGTGCCAGCAGCGGACTAGCGGGAGGGTTCTACGAGCAGTACTTC. It codes for CASSGLAGGFYEQYF.

The chain joins TRBV5-1 to TRBJ2-5, with D possibly being TRBD1 or TRBD2 (6 bases each). V lost 3 bases, J lost 2 bases, and 8 bases lay in between. The CDR3 is 13 residues long. In germline, CDR1 is SGHRS, CDR2 YFSETQ. The CDR3 DNA reads TGCGCCAGCAGCTCGGGGGCACAAGAGACCCAGTACTTC. Its translation is CASSSGAQETQYF. Looking up the rest from reference TRBV5-1 and TRBJ2-5 gives the full variable domain: KAGVTQTPRYLIKTRGQQVTLSCSPISGHRSVSWYQQTPGQGLQFLFEYFSETQRNKGNFPGRFSGRQFSNSRSEMNVSTLELGDSALYLCASSSGAQETQYFGPGTRLLVL.

This chain uses TRBV5-5 with TRBJ2-7, with TRBD1 matching 10 bases. V dropped 0 bases and J dropped 4; count of bases not matched to a gene: 4. The CDR3 extends over 15 amino acids. The germline gives CDR1 SGHKS, CDR2 YYEKEE (reference sequence). CDR3 protein: CASSLAGTGVYEQYF. Written as DNA, the CDR3 is TGTGCCAGCAGCTTGGCAGGGACAGGGGTATACGAGCAGTACTTC.

This sequence joins TRBV7-3 and TRBJ2-1, with D perhaps matching TRBD1 or TRBD2 (5 bases each). In germline, CDR1 is SGHTA, CDR2 FQGTGA. The CDR3 runs to 15 residues. V was cut by 5 bases and J by 2 bases, with 13 bases left in between. The CDR3 here is CASSGGRGTYNEQFF. CDR3 sequence (DNA): TGTGCCAGCAGCGGGGGACGGGGCACCTACAATGAGCAGTTCTTC.

The CDR3, as DNA: TGTGCCTGGAGTGTCGGCACCGCCGGCTCTGGAAACACCATATATTTT. This gives the protein CAWSVGTAGSGNTIYF. The gene calls are TRBV30 and TRBJ1-3, with unresolved D. Trimming took 0 bases from V and 0 from J, leaving 12 bases between them. From germline, CDR1 is GTSNPN and CDR2 SVGIG (reference sequence). The CDR3 sequence is 16 residues long. The full variable domain, in which reference TRBV30 and TRBJ1-3 provide the parts outside the CDR3, is SQTIHQWPATLVQPVGSPLSLECTVEGTSNPNLYWYRQAAGRGLQLLFYSVGIGQISSEVPQNLSASRPQDRQFILSSKKLLLSDSGFYLCAWSVGTAGSGNTIYFGEGSWLTVV.

This clone showed up just a few times. The gene calls are TRBV19 and TRBJ1-2; tentatively, D is TRBD1 (5 bases). The CDR3 totals 16 residues. V shed 10 bases and J shed 5 bases, with 26 bases lying between them. Germline V gene lookup returns CDR1 LNHDA and CDR2 SQIVND (reference sequence). Here the CDR3 reads CATHSASGTFDYGYTF. CDR3 DNA sequence: TGTGCCACGCATTCCGCCTCGGGGACCTTCGATTATGGCTACACCTTC.

This sequence joins TRBV27 and TRBJ2-7; 10 nucleotides match TRBD1. J lost 2 bases, V lost 6 bases, and 10 bases had no gene match. The CDR3 loop spans 16 amino acids. Per germline, CDR1 MNHEY and CDR2 SMNVEV (reference sequence). The CDR3 sequence: CASRSPDRGLAYEQYF. The CDR3 DNA reads as TGTGCCAGCAGGAGCCCCGACAGGGGGCTAGCCTACGAGCAGTACTTC.

The CDR3 loop reads CATSSPGRKETQYF. In nucleotides, the CDR3 is TGTGCCACCAGCAGCCCCGGGAGGAAAGAGACCCAGTACTTC. This chain links TRBV15 with TRBJ2-5; TRBD2 aligns across 7 bases. The CDR3 is made up of 14 amino acids. Losses at the gene ends were 3 bases for V and 3 bases for J; bases not matched to a gene: 4. Germline CDR1 LNHNV, CDR2 YYDKDF (reference sequence).

This chain joins TRBV4-3 and TRBJ2-7; D gene uncertain. V was trimmed by 2 bases and J by 4 bases, leaving 12 bases between them. Germline V gene data show CDR1 as LGHNA and CDR2 as YSLEER. The length of the CDR3 is 14 residues. CDR3 sequence: CASSQLAYSYEQYF. The CDR3 DNA sequence: TGCGCCAGCAGCCAACTCGCATATTCGTACGAGCAGTACTTC.